Listed here is a single TCR beta chain. Its target is unknown. Method: immunoSEQ multiplex PCR; TCRdb's copy keeps in-frame clones and lacks some. The profile covers some 1,900,000 clones, with about 95% appearing a single time and more than 0.95% taken by the ten largest. The data were taken from a study of shared clonotypes between healthy human individuals. Study outcomes and limitations: Despite large depth, sorted-subset datasets appeared incompletely sequenced.

Naivety among CD8 cells was defined by CD45RO negativity and positive CCR7 selection, thereby excluding terminally differentiated effector memory CD45RA+ cells. The CDR3 sequence is 15 residues long. CDR1 is SEHNR and CDR2 is FQNEAQ in the germline V gene (reference sequence). V was pared by 4 bases and J by 4 bases, with 16 bases between. The origin of this receptor is a young man in good health. V usage is TRBV7-9 and J usage is TRBJ2-5; D may correspond to TRBD1 or TRBD2 (5 bases each). The material sequenced was naive CD8+ T cells sorted from blood. The DNA of the CDR3 is TGTGCCAGCAGCTCCAGGGAGAGGGATGGAGAGACCCAGTACTTC. Its translation: CASSSRERDGETQYF.